Each of the 18 T cell receptor beta chains below was sequenced from the same sample in a study of cytomegalovirus exposure and HLA in healthy donors. The study ran its PCR with 60 Vbeta and 13 Jbeta primers. This table comes from immunoSEQ multiplex PCR, and its TCRdb copy is limited to in-frame clones, with some not included. The table lists about 140,000 clones, more than 75% of them singletons. The sequencing input was PBMCs. The source is a man between 18 and 29 years old in good health and CMV-seropositive.

This rearrangement joins TRBV11-2 to TRBJ2-1, with TRBD2 matching over 9 bases. The CDR3 is 18 amino acids. Germline V CDR1 and CDR2: SGHAT, FQNNGV. Unmatched junction bases numbered 8, after V lost 2 bases and J lost 0 bases. The CDR3: CASSLRLAGRGSYNEQFF. DNA for the CDR3: TGTGCCAGCAGCTTACGTCTAGCGGGGAGGGGCTCCTACAATGAGCAGTTCTTC.

J is TRBJ2-3 and V is TRBV4-2; tentative D call: TRBD2 (6 bases). Between the trimmed V and J ends, which lost 1 base and 4 bases, there was a span of 12 bases. Germline V gene sequence: CDR1 LGHNA, CDR2 YNFKEQ. This CDR3 region has 15 residues. In DNA form, the CDR3 reads TGTGCCAGCAGCCAAGGGACGGGAGACGCAGATACGCAGTATTTT. This encodes CASSQGTGDADTQYF.

The genes are TRBV6-1 and TRBJ2-5; 8 positions match TRBD1. The DNA end lines up better with TRBJ2-7; the J call may be wrong. The V gene's germline CDR1 is MNHNS and CDR2 SASEGT. The CDR3 spans 15 residues. The CDR3 spells CASSQRRQGLYEQYF. The CDR3 DNA follows: TGTGCCAGCAGTCAAAGGCGACAGGGGTTGTACGAGCAGTACTTC.

V gene TRBV28 combines with J gene TRBJ1-2; D gene uncertain. Germline V CDR1 and CDR2: MDHEN, SYDVKM. The CDR3 contains 13 residues. V dropped 6 bases and J dropped 2 bases, with 10 bases sitting between them. CDR3 region: CASSPNLNYGYTF. DNA of the CDR3: TGTGCCAGCAGCCCCAACCTAAACTATGGCTACACCTTC.

The V gene is TRBV7-9, the J gene TRBJ1-2, with TRBD1 matching over 7 bases. CDR1 is SEHNR and CDR2 is FQNEAQ in the germline V gene (reference sequence). This CDR3 is 14 amino acids long. V lost 6 bases to trimming and J lost 10 bases; unmatched junction nucleotides: 14. The chain's CDR3 is CASRRAGTVSTYTF. CDR3 coding DNA: TGTGCCAGCAGGAGAGCTGGGACAGTTAGCACCTACACCTTC.

The V and J genes are TRBV19 and TRBJ1-1; D is unresolved. The CDR3 loop spans 17 amino acids. Germline V lookup: CDR1 LNHDA, CDR2 SQIVND (reference sequence). Trimming took 8 bases from V and 0 from J, leaving 22 bases between them. In DNA form, the CDR3 reads TGTGCCAGTGCCCCGGAGAGGGAAACTTACATGAACACTGAAGCTTTCTTT. Translating gives CASAPERETYMNTEAFF.

The rearrangement links TRBV21-1 to TRBJ2-7; no check of the table's D call, TRBD2, against the DNA was made. TRBV21-1 is assigned pseudogene status. The CDR3 has 13 residues. Written as DNA, the CDR3 is TGTGCCAGCAGCAAAGTTCAGCGGGACAACCAGTACTTC. This sequence encodes CASSKVQRDNQYF.

This clone was detected only a few times. The V and J genes are TRBV7-8 and TRBJ1-2; weak D call: TRBD1 (6 bases). V was clipped by 5 bases and J by 10 bases, with 17 bases between them. Germline V gene data show CDR1 as SGHVS and CDR2 as FQNEAQ. This CDR3 is built from 13 residues. CDR3 coding DNA: TGTGCCAGCAGCCAAAACAGGGCCCGTGACTACACCTTC. Its translation: CASSQNRARDYTF.

The V call is TRBV12-5, the J call TRBJ1-1, with D perhaps TRBD1 (5 bases). The germline V gene encodes CDR1 LGHNT and CDR2 FRNRAP. There are 12 residues in the CDR3. The V gene lost 1 base and the J gene lost 7 bases, with 7 bases spanning the gap. Here the CDR3 reads CASGLGQSEAFF. The CDR3 DNA reads as TGTGCTAGTGGTTTGGGACAGAGTGAAGCTTTCTTT. The full variable domain, rest sourced from reference TRBV12-5 and TRBJ1-1, is DARVTQTPRHKVTEMGQEVTMRCQPILGHNTVFWYRQTMMQGLELLAYFRNRAPLDDSGMPKDRFSAEMPDATLATLKIQPSEPRDSAVYFCASGLGQSEAFFGQGTRLTVV.

The chain employs TRBV9 and TRBJ2-1, with 11 bases lining up with TRBD2. Losses at the gene ends were 0 bases for V and 3 bases for J; bases not matched to a gene: 20. This CDR3 comprises 22 residues. Germline loops: CDR1 SGDLS, CDR2 YYNGEE. CDR3 region: CASSVARQGVVTSGRIYNEQFF. The CDR3 DNA is TGTGCCAGCAGCGTAGCCCGGCAGGGGGTTGTAACTAGCGGGAGAATCTACAATGAGCAGTTCTTC.

This clone occurred a few times. V is TRBV5-1 and J is TRBJ1-5; no definite D call. Between the trimmed V and J ends, which lost 0 bases and 0 bases, there was a span of 7 bases. Germline loops: CDR1 SGHRS, CDR2 YFSETQ. CDR3 size: 15 residues. The CDR3 bases are TGCGCCAGCAGCTTGGAGGCGGGTAGCAATCAGCCCCAGCATTTT. Amino acids: CASSLEAGSNQPQHF.

This chain connects TRBV5-6 to TRBJ2-1, with TRBD1 matching 10 bases. This CDR3 is built from 15 residues. Germline V gene lookup returns CDR1 SGHDT and CDR2 YYEEEE. V dropped 2 bases and J dropped 6; count of bases not matched to a gene: 5. CDR3 coding DNA: TGTGCCAGCAGCTTCGGGACAGGGGTAGGCAATGAGCAGTTCTTC. Residues: CASSFGTGVGNEQFF. Drawing the rest from reference TRBV5-6 and TRBJ2-1, the complete variable domain is DAGVTQSPTHLIKTRGQQVTLRCSPKSGHDTVSWYQQALGQGPQFIFQYYEEEERQRGNFPDRFSGHQFPNYSSELNVNALLLGDSALYLCASSFGTGVGNEQFFGPGTRLTVL.

The rearrangement uses TRBV7-6 and TRBJ1-2; the match to TRBD1 covers 7 bases. V lost 4 bases, J lost 5 bases, and 13 bases stayed unmatched. Germline V lookup: CDR1 SGHVS, CDR2 FNYEAQ. CDR3 length equals 16 residues. The CDR3 protein is CASSSYRGPLRYGYTF. CDR3 sequence (DNA): TGTGCCAGCAGCTCATACAGGGGTCCCCTCCGTTATGGCTACACCTTC.

The chain is built from TRBV5-1 and TRBJ1-5, with 9 bases identical to TRBD1. The CDR3 is made up of 14 amino acids. V lost 4 bases, J lost 7 bases, and 6 bases stayed unmatched. Germline CDR1 and CDR2: SGHRS and YFSETQ. The CDR3 nucleotides read TGCGCCAGCAGCCCCTGGACAGGGGAGCAGCCCCAGCATTTT. This encodes CASSPWTGEQPQHF.

The V gene is TRBV28, the J gene TRBJ1-3; no reliable D call. The CDR3 contains 15 residues. The germline gives CDR1 MDHEN, CDR2 SYDVKM. V was pared by 5 bases and J by 4 bases, with 15 bases between. The CDR3 DNA reads as TGTGCCAGCAGTGGGTCGGGAGGGAACGGAAACACCATATATTTT. It codes for CASSGSGGNGNTIYF.

The chain uses TRBV10-2 and TRBJ1-2; D gene ambiguous. This CDR3 comprises 12 residues. Trimming pared 10 bases from V and 2 bases from J, leaving 11 bases between. CDR1 and CDR2 from the germline V gene are WSHSY and SAAADI. The CDR3 loop is CATRRQNYGYTF. The CDR3 DNA sequence: TGCGCCACCCGGAGGCAGAACTATGGCTACACCTTC.

This sequence joins TRBV30 and TRBJ2-7, with 7 bases matching TRBD1. CDR3 length: 14 residues. V dropped 0 bases and J dropped 4; count of bases not matched to a gene: 6. Germline V CDR1 and CDR2: GTSNPN, SVGIG (reference sequence). The CDR3 bases are TGTGCCTGGAGTGTAGCTACAGGGGATTACGAGCAGTACTTC. Residues: CAWSVATGDYEQYF.

The J gene is TRBJ2-7, the V gene TRBV4-2; 7 bases line up with TRBD2. The CDR3 length is 18 residues. From germline, CDR1 is LGHNA and CDR2 YNFKEQ. The ends lost 3 bases at V and 2 bases at J; junction bases unmatched: 16. CDR3 DNA sequence: TGTGCCAGCAGCCAGGCCTCAGAGATAGCGGGTTCCCCCTACGAGCAGTACTTC. This codes for CASSQASEIAGSPYEQYF.